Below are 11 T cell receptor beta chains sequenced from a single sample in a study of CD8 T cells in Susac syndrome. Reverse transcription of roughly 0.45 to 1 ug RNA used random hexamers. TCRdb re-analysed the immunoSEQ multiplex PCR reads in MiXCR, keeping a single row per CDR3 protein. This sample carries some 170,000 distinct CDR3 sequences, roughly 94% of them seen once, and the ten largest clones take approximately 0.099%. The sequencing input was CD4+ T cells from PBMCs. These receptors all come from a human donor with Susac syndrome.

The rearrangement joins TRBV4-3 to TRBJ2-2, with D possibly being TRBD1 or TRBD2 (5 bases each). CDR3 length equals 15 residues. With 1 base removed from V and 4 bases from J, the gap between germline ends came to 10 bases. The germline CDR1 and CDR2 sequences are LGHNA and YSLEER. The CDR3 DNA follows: TGCGCCAGCAGCCAAGTAGGGGAGCGCACCGGGGAGCTGTTTTTT. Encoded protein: CASSQVGERTGELFF.

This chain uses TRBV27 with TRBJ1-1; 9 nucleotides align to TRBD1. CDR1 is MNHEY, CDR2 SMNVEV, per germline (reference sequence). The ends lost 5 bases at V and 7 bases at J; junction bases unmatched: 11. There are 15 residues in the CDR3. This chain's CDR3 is CASSPLDRGFSEAFF. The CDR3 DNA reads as TGTGCCAGCAGTCCCCTGGACAGGGGATTCAGTGAAGCTTTCTTT.

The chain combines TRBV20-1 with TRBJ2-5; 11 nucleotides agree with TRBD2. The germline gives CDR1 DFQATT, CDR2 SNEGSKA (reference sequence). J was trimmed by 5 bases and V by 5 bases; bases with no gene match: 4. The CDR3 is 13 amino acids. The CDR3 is CSAELAGVETQYF. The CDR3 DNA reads TGCAGTGCTGAACTAGCGGGGGTGGAGACCCAGTACTTC.

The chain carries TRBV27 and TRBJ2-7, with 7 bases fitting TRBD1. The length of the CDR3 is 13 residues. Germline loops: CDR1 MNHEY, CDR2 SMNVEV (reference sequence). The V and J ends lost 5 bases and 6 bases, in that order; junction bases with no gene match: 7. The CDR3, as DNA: TGTGCCAGCAGTGATACAGGGGTTGGCGAGCAGTACTTC. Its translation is CASSDTGVGEQYF.

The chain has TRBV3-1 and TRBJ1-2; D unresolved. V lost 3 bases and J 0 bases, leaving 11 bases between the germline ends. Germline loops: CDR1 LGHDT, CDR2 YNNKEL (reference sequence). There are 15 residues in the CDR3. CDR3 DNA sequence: TGTGCCAGCAGCCACCGGTCGCAATCTAACTATGGCTACACCTTC. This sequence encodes CASSHRSQSNYGYTF. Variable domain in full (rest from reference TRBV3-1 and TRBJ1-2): DTAVSQTPKYLVTQMGNDKSIKCEQNLGHDTMYWYKQDSKKFLKIMFSYNNKELIINETVPNRFSPKSPDKAHLNLHINSLELGDSAVYFCASSHRSQSNYGYTFGSGTRLTVV.

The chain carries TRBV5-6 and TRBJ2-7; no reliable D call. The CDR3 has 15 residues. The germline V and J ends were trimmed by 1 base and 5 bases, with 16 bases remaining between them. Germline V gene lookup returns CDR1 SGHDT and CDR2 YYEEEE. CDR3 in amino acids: CASSLRRQGWNEQYF. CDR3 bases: TGTGCCAGCAGCTTGAGACGACAAGGTTGGAACGAGCAGTACTTC. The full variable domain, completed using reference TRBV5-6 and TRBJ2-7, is DAGVTQSPTHLIKTRGQQVTLRCSPKSGHDTVSWYQQALGQGPQFIFQYYEEEERQRGNFPDRFSGHQFPNYSSELNVNALLLGDSALYLCASSLRRQGWNEQYFGPGTRLTVT.

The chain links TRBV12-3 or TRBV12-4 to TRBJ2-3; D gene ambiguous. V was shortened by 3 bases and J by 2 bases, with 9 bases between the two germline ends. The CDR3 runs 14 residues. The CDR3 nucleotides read TGTGCCAGCAGTTTCGGCAGGCCCACAGATACGCAGTATTTT. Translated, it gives CASSFGRPTDTQYF.

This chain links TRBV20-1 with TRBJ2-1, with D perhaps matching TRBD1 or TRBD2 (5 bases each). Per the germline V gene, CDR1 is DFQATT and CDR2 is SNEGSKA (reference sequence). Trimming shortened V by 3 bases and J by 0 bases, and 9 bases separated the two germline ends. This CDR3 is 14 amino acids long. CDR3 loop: CSARSGSSYNEQFF. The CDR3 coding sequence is TGCAGTGCTAGGTCAGGGAGCTCCTACAATGAGCAGTTCTTC.

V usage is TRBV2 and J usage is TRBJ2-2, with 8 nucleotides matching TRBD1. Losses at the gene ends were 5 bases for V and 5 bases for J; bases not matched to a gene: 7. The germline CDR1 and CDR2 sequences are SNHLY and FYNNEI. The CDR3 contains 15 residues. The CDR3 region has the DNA TGTGCCAGCAGTTCCGACAGGGGAGGTACCGGGGAGCTGTTTTTT. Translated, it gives CASSSDRGGTGELFF.

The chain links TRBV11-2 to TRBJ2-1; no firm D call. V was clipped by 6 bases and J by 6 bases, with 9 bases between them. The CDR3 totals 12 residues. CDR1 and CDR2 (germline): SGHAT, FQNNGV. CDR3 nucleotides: TGTGCCAGCAGTTCCTACCTCAATGAGCAGTTCTTC. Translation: CASSSYLNEQFF.

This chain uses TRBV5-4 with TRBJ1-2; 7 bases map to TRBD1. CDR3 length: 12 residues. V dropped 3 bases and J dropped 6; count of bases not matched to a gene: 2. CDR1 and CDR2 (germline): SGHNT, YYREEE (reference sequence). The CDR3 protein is CASSSDRDGYTF. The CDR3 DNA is TGTGCCAGCAGCTCTGACAGGGATGGCTACACCTTC.